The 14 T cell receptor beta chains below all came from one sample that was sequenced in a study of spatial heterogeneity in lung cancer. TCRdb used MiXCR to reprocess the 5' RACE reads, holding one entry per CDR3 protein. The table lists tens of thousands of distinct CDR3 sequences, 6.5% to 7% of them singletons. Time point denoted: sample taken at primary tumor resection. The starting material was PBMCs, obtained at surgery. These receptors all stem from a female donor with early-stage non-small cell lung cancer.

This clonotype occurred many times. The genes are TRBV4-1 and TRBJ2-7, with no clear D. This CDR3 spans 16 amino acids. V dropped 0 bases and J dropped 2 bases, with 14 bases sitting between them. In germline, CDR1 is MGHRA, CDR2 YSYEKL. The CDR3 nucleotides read TGCGCCAGCAGCCAAGATCGTGGGCAACTCACCTACGAGCAGTACTTC. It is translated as CASSQDRGQLTYEQYF.

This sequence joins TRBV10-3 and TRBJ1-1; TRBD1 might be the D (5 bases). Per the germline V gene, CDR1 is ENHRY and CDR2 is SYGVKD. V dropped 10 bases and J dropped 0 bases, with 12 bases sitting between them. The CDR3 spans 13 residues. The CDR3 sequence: CATRTLLNTEAFF. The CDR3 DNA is TGTGCCACTAGGACACTTTTGAACACTGAAGCTTTCTTT.

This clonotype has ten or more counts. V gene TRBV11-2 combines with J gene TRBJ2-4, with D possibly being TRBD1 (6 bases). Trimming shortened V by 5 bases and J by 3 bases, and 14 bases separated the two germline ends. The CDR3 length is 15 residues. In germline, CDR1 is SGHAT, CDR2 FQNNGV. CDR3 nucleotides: TGTGCCAGCAGCCCACAGGGTCTCGGCAAAAACATTCAGTACTTC. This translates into CASSPQGLGKNIQYF.

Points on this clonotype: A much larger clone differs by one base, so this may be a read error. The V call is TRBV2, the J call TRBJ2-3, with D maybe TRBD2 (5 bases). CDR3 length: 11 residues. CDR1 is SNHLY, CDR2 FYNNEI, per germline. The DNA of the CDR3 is TGTGTCAGCAGGAGGTCAGATACGCAGTATTTT. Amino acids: CVSRRSDTQYF. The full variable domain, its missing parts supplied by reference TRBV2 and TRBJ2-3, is EPEVTQTPSHQVTQMGQEVILRCVPISNHLYFYWYRQILGQKVEFLVSFYNNEISEKSEIFDDQFSVERPDGSNFTLKIRSTKLEDSAMYFCVSRRSDTQYFGPGTRLTVL.

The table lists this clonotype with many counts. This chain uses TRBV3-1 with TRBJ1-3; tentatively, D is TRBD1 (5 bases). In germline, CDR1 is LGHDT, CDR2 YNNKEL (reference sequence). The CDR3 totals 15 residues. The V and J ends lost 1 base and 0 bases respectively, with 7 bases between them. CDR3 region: CASSQGTRSGNTIYF. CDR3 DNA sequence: TGTGCCAGCAGCCAAGGGACACGCTCTGGAAACACCATATATTTT.

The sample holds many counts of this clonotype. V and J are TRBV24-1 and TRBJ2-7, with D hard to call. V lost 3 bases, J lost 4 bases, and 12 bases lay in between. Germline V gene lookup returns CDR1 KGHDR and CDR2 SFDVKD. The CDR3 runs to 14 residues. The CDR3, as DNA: TGTGCCACCAGTGATCACTCTCCACCGTACGAGCAGTACTTC. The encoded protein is CATSDHSPPYEQYF.

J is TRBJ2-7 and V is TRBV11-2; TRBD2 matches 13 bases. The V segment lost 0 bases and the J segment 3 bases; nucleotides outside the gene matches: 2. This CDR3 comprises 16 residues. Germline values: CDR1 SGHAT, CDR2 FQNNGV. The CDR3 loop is CASSLEGLAGRYEQYF. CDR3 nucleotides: TGTGCCAGCAGCTTAGAGGGACTAGCGGGACGCTACGAGCAGTACTTC.

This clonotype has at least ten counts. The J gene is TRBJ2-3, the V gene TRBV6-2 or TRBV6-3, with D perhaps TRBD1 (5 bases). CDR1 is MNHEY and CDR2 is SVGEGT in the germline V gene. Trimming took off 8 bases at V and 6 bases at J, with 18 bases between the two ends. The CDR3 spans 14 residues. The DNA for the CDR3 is TGTGCCAGCCAGTCTCCGGGCAGGGATGATACGCAGTATTTT. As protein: CASQSPGRDDTQYF.

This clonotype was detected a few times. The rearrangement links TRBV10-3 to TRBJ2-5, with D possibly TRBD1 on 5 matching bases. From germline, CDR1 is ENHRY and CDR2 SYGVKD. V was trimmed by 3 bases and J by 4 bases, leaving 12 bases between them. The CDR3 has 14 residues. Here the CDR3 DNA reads TGTGCCATCAGTGAAGTACAGGCAGCAGAGACCCAGTACTTC. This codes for CAISEVQAAETQYF.

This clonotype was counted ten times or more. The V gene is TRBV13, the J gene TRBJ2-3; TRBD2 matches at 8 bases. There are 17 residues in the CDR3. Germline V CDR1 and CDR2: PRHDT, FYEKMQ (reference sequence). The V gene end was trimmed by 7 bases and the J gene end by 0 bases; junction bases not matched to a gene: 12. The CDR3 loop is CASKTTRLALSTDTQYF. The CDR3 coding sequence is TGTGCCAGCAAGACAACCCGACTAGCGCTTAGCACAGATACGCAGTATTTT.

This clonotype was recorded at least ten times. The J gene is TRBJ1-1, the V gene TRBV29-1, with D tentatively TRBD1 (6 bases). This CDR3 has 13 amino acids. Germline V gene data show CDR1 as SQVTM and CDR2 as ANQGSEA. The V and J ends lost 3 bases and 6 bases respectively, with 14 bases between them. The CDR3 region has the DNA TGCAGCGTTGAGCTCAGGGGTTTGCCTGAAGCTTTCTTT. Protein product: CSVELRGLPEAFF. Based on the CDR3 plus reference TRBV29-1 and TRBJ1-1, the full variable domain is SAVISQKPSRDICQRGTSLTIQCQVDSQVTMMFWYRQQPGQSLTLIATANQGSEATYESGFVIDKFPISRPNLTFSTLTVSNMSPEDSSIYLCSVELRGLPEAFFGQGTRLTVV.

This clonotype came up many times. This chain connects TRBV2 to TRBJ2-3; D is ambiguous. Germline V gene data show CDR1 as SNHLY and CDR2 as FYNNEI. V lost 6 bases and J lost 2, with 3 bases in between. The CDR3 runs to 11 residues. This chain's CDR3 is CASRYTDTQYF. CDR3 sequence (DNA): TGTGCCAGCAGATACACAGATACGCAGTATTTT.

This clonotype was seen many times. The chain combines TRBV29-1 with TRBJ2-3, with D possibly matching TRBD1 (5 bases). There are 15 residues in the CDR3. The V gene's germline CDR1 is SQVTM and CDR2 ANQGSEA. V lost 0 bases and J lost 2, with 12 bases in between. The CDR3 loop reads CSVEDLGVATDTQYF. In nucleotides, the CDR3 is TGCAGCGTTGAAGATCTAGGGGTGGCCACAGATACGCAGTATTTT.

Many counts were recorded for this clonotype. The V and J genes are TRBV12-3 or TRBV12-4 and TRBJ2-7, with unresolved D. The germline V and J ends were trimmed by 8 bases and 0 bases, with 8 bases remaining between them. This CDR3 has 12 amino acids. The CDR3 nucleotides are TGTGCCAGCCGGGCGGACTCCTACGAGCAGTACTTC. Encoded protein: CASRADSYEQYF.